Below are 15 T cell receptor beta chains sequenced from a single sample in a study of shared clonotypes between healthy human individuals. The data were produced by immunoSEQ multiplex PCR, yet TCRdb's version contains in-frame clones alone and is incomplete. The table includes fewer than 1.8 million clones, about 98.5% detected once. Sequencing was performed on naive CD4+ T cells sorted from blood. The subset is: CD45RA+ positively selected. The receptors come from a man between 25 and 39 years old in good health.

This clone was seen once. The chain recombines TRBV21-1 with TRBJ2-1; the table's TRBD2 call for D was not verified on the DNA. TRBV21-1 is annotated as a pseudogene. CDR3 size: 15 residues. The CDR3 bases are TGTGCCAGCAGCAAAGCCCCGGGAGAATACAATGAGCAGTTCTTC. Amino acids: CASSKAPGEYNEQFF.

The chain is built from TRBV7-2 and TRBJ1-3; possibly TRBD1 for D (6 bases). Germline V lookup: CDR1 SGHTA, CDR2 FQGNSA. The V gene lost 5 bases and the J gene lost 0 bases, with 14 bases spanning the gap. This CDR3 spans 16 amino acids. The CDR3 reads CASSQGGDLSGNTIYF. DNA of the CDR3: TGTGCCAGCAGCCAAGGGGGGGACCTCTCTGGAAACACCATATATTTT.

The chain has TRBV18 and TRBJ1-5, with no clear D. The germline V gene has CDR1 KGHSH and CDR2 LQKENI. The germline V and J ends were trimmed by 3 bases and 4 bases, with 10 bases remaining between them. The CDR3 totals 14 residues. Here the CDR3 DNA reads TGTGCCAGCTCACCGAAGCGGAATAATCAGCCCCAGCATTTT. Its translation: CASSPKRNNQPQHF.

V and J are TRBV27 and TRBJ1-2, with 9 nucleotides matching TRBD1. Germline V lookup: CDR1 MNHEY, CDR2 SMNVEV (reference sequence). V gave up 6 bases and J gave up 5 bases; unmatched junction bases: 10. The CDR3 contains 15 residues. CDR3 DNA: TGTGCCAGCAGGCTTTCTTCGGACAGGGGTTATGGCTACACCTTC. As protein: CASRLSSDRGYGYTF.

The chain employs TRBV11-3 and TRBJ2-1; weak D call: TRBD2 (6 bases). Germline V gene data show CDR1 as SGHNT and CDR2 as YENEEA. The CDR3 runs 15 residues. V gave up 1 base and J gave up 6 bases, with 13 bases separating them. The CDR3 reads CASSLGSSVGNEQFF. The CDR3 DNA reads as TGTGCCAGCAGCTTAGGGTCTAGCGTCGGCAATGAGCAGTTCTTC.

The V and J genes are TRBV5-1 and TRBJ2-7; D uncertain. The CDR3 is 16 residues long. Germline assignment: CDR1 SGHRS and CDR2 YFSETQ. Trimming removed 6 bases from V and 3 bases from J, with 22 bases in between. CDR3 in amino acids: CASTQLPHTTGYEQYF. CDR3 nucleotides: TGCGCCAGCACCCAATTGCCGCATACGACGGGCTACGAGCAGTACTTC.

The chain employs TRBV18 and TRBJ2-7, with 8 bases fitting TRBD1. The V and J ends lost 2 bases and 0 bases, in that order; junction bases with no gene match: 9. The CDR3 is made up of 17 amino acids. CDR1 is KGHSH and CDR2 is LQKENI in the germline V gene. CDR3 nucleotides: TGTGCCAGCTCACCAACCCCGGGACAGGAACTCTCCTACGAGCAGTACTTC. It codes for CASSPTPGQELSYEQYF.

The chain carries TRBV10-2 and TRBJ2-1, with TRBD2 matching 10 bases. The length of the CDR3 is 16 residues. CDR1 is WSHSY, CDR2 SAAADI, per germline. The V segment lost 3 bases and the J segment 7 bases; nucleotides outside the gene matches: 9. CDR3 coding DNA: TGCGCCAGCAGTGATCGGCTAGCGGGAGTGTTAAATGAGCAGTTCTTC. It translates to CASSDRLAGVLNEQFF.

Concerning this clone itself: Other DNA sequences of this sample code for an identical CDR3. The rearrangement uses TRBV19 and TRBJ2-1; D not certain. The CDR3 has 14 residues. V was clipped by 5 bases and J by 0 bases, with 8 bases between them. Germline lookup yields CDR1 LNHDA and CDR2 SQIVND (reference sequence). CDR3 protein: CASSAVSSYNEQFF. The CDR3 bases are TGTGCCAGTAGTGCGGTTAGCTCCTACAATGAGCAGTTCTTC.

V is TRBV29-1 and J is TRBJ1-4; D perhaps matches TRBD1 (5 bases). With 7 bases removed from V and 5 bases from J, the gap between germline ends came to 14 bases. The CDR3 has 13 residues. Germline loops: CDR1 SQVTM, CDR2 ANQGSEA. CDR3: CSAYRDGNEKLFF. For the CDR3, the DNA is TGCAGCGCCTACCGGGACGGCAATGAAAAACTGTTTTTT.

This sequence joins TRBV5-8 and TRBJ2-1; a possible D gene is TRBD1 (5 bases). Per the germline V gene, CDR1 is SGHTS and CDR2 is YDEGEE. V was clipped by 0 bases and J by 8 bases, with 15 bases between them. This CDR3 region has 15 residues. The CDR3: CASSLAQGSFHEQFF. CDR3 in DNA: TGTGCCAGCAGCTTGGCTCAGGGTTCTTTCCATGAGCAGTTCTTC.

As regards this clone: Other nucleotide sequences from this sample produce the same CDR3. This chain links TRBV5-1 with TRBJ2-1, with TRBD2 identical over 7 bases. This CDR3 has 15 amino acids. Germline assignment: CDR1 SGHRS and CDR2 YFSETQ. Unmatched junction bases numbered 0, after V lost 0 bases and J lost 0 bases. CDR3 coding DNA: TGCGCCAGCAGCTTGGGCGGGAGCTCCTACAATGAGCAGTTCTTC. Its translation: CASSLGGSSYNEQFF.

The chain recombines TRBV2 with TRBJ2-1; D possibly corresponds to TRBD1 (5 bases). The CDR3 sequence is 16 residues long. Trimming shortened V by 1 base and J by 6 bases, and 16 bases separated the two germline ends. From germline, CDR1 is SNHLY and CDR2 FYNNEI. Here the CDR3 reads CASSEGGRDSRNEQFF. The CDR3 DNA follows: TGTGCCAGCAGTGAAGGGGGCAGGGATTCGCGCAATGAGCAGTTCTTC.

This sequence joins TRBV10-2 and TRBJ1-2, with D maybe TRBD1 (6 bases). Germline CDR1 is WSHSY and CDR2 is SAAADI. The CDR3 is 13 amino acids. V shed 9 bases and J shed 2 bases, with 13 bases lying between them. As DNA, the CDR3 is TGCGCCAGTGGGGACACGGGAAACTATGGCTACACCTTC. Translation gives CASGDTGNYGYTF.

CDR3: CASSPAAGRETQYF. The CDR3 region has the DNA TGTGCCAGCTCACCGGCCGCAGGGAGGGAGACCCAGTACTTC. The chain combines TRBV18 with TRBJ2-5, with D possibly TRBD2 on 6 matching bases. Trimming stripped 3 bases from V and 5 bases from J, with 13 bases between. Germline CDR1 KGHSH, CDR2 LQKENI. The CDR3 length is 14 residues.